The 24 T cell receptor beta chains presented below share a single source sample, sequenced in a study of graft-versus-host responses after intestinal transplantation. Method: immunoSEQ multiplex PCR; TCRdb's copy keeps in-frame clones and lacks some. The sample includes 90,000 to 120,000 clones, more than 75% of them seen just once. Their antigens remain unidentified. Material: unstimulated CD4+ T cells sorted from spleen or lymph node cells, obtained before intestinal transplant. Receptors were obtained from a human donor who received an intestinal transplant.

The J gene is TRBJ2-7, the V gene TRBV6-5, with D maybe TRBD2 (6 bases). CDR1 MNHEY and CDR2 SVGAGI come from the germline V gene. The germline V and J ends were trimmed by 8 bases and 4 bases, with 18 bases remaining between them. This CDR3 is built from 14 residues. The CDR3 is CASRWEAGSYEQYF. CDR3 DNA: TGTGCCAGCCGATGGGAAGCGGGTAGTTACGAGCAGTACTTC.

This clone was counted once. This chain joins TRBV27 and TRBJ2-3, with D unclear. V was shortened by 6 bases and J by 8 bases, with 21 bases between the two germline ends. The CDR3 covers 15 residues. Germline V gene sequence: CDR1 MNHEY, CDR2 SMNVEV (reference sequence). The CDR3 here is CASSLHGLRVGTQYF. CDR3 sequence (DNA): TGTGCCAGCAGCTTACACGGCCTACGGGTTGGTACGCAGTATTTT.

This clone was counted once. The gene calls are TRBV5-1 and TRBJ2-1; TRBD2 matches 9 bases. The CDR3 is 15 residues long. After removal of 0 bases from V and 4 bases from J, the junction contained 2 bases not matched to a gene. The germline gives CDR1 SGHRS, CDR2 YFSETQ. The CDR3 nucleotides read TGCGCCAGCAGCTTGGAAGCGGGGGGATACAATGAGCAGTTCTTC. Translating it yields CASSLEAGGYNEQFF.

The CDR3 coding sequence is TGTGCCAGCAGCGTAAACACGGCCACTAATGAAAAACTGTTTTTT. Its translation: CASSVNTATNEKLFF. The genes are TRBV9 and TRBJ1-4; D remains ambiguous. Germline V gene sequence: CDR1 SGDLS, CDR2 YYNGEE. V gave up 1 base and J gave up 2 bases, with 9 bases separating them. The length of the CDR3 is 15 residues.

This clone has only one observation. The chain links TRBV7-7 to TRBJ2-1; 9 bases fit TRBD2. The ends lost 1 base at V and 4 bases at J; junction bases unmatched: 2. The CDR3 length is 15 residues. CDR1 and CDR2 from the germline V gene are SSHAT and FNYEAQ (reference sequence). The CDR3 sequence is CASSLDSGRYNEQFF. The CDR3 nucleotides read TGTGCCAGCAGCTTAGATAGCGGGAGATACAATGAGCAGTTCTTC.

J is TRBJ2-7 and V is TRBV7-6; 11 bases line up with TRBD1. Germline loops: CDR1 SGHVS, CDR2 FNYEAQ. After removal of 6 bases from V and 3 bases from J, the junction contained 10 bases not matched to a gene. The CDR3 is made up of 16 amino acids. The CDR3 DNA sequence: TGTGCCAGCAGTGGACCACCGGGACAGGGGGTCTACGAGCAGTACTTC. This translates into CASSGPPGQGVYEQYF.

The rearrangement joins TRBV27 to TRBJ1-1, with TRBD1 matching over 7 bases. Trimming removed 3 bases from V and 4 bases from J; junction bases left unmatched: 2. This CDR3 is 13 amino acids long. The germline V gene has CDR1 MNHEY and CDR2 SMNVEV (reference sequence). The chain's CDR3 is CASSFPGGTEAFF. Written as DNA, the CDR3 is TGTGCCAGCAGTTTCCCAGGGGGCACTGAAGCTTTCTTT.

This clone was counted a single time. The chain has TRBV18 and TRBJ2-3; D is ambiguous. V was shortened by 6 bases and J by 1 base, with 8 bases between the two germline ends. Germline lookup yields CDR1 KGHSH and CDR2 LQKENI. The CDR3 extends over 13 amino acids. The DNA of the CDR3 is TGTGCCAGCTCTTTGGTTGGCACAGATACGCAGTATTTT. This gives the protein CASSLVGTDTQYF.

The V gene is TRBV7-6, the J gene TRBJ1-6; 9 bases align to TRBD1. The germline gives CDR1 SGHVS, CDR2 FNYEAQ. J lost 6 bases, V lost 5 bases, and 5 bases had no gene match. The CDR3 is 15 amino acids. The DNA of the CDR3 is TGTGCCAGCAGCGCCCGGGACAGGGTTAATTCACCCCTCCACTTT. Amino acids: CASSARDRVNSPLHF.

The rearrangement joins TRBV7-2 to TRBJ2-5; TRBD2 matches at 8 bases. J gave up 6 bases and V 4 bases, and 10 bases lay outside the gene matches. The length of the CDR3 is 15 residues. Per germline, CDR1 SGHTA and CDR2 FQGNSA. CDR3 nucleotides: TGTGCCAGCAGCTCCCCGCGGCGGGGGGTGAAGACCCAGTACTTC. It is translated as CASSSPRRGVKTQYF.

CDR3 region: CASSELVGEQFF. The CDR3 DNA sequence: TGTGCCAGCAGTGAATTAGTCGGTGAGCAGTTCTTC. The V gene is TRBV6-1, the J gene TRBJ2-1, with D unresolved. Germline values: CDR1 MNHNS, CDR2 SASEGT. V lost 2 bases and J 9 bases, leaving 8 bases between the germline ends. This CDR3 spans 12 amino acids.

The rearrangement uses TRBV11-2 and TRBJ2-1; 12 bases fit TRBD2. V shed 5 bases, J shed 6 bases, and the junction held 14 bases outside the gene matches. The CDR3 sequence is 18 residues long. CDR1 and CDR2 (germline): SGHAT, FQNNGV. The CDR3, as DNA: TGTGCCAGCAGCCCAGGCGCCTCCTCTAGCGGGAGGGGCAATGAGCAGTTCTTC. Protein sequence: CASSPGASSSGRGNEQFF.

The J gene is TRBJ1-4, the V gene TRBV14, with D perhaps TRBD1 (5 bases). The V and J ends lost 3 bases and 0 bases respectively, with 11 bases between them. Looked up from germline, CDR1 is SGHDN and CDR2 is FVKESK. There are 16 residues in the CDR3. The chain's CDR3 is CASSQGLVATNEKLFF. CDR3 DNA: TGTGCCAGCAGCCAGGGACTCGTGGCAACTAATGAAAAACTGTTTTTT.

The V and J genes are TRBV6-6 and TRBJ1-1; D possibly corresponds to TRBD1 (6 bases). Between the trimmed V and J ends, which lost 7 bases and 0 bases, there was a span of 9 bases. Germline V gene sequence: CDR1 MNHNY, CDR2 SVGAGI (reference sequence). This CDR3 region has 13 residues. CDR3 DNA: TGTGCCAGCATAGACAGGATGAACACTGAAGCTTTCTTT. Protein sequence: CASIDRMNTEAFF.

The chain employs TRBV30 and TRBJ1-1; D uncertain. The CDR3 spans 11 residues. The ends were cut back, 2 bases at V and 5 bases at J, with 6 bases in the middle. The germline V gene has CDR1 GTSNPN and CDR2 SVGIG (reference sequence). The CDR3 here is CAWSRGTEAFF. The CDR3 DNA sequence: TGTGCCTGGAGTCGTGGGACTGAAGCTTTCTTT.

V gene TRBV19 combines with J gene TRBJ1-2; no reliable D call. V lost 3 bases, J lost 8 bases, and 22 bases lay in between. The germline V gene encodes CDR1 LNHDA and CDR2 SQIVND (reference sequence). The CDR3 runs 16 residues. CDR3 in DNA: TGTGCCAGTAGTATCCGCCCCCTGACCGGGCATCAAGGCTACACCTTC. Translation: CASSIRPLTGHQGYTF.

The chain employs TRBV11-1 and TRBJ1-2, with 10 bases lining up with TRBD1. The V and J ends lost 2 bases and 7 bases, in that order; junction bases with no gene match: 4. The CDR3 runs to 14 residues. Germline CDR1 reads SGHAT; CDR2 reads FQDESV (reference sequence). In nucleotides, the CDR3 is TGTGCCAGCAGCTTAAGGGACAGGGGAAGTGGCTACACCTTC. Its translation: CASSLRDRGSGYTF.

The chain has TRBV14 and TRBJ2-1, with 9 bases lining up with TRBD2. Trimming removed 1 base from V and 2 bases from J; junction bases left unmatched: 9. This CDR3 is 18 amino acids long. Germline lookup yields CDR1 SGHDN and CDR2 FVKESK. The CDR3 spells CASSQGLAGPQAYNEQFF. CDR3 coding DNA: TGTGCCAGCAGCCAAGGGCTAGCGGGACCTCAAGCCTACAATGAGCAGTTCTTC.

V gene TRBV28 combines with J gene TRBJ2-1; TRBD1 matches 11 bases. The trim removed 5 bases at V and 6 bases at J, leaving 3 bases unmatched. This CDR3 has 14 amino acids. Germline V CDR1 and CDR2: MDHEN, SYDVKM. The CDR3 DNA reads TGTGCCAGCAGTACCGGGACAGGGGGCAATGAGCAGTTCTTC. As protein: CASSTGTGGNEQFF.

The CDR3 spells CASSYSGDGAEQYF. The CDR3 bases are TGTGCCAGCAGTTACTCAGGGGATGGTGCCGAGCAGTACTTC. The rearrangement joins TRBV6-5 to TRBJ2-7, with a weak D call TRBD1 (5 bases). The CDR3 loop spans 14 amino acids. CDR1 is MNHEY, CDR2 SVGAGI, per germline. The V and J ends lost 0 bases and 6 bases respectively, with 12 bases between them.

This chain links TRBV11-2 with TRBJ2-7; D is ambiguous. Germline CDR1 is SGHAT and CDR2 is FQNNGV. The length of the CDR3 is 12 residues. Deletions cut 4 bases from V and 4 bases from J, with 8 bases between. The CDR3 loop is CASSSSRYEQYF. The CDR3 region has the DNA TGTGCCAGCAGCTCCTCGAGGTACGAGCAGTACTTC.

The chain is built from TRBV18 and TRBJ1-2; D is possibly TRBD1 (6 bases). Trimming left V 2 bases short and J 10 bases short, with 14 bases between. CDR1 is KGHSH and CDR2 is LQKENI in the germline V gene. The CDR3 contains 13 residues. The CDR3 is CASSPYRDIDYTF. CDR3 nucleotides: TGTGCCAGCTCACCATACCGGGACATTGACTACACCTTC. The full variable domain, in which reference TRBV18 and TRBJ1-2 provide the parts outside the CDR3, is NAGVMQNPRHLVRRRGQEARLRCSPMKGHSHVYWYRQLPEEGLKFMVYLQKENIIDESGMPKERFSAEFPKEGPSILRIQQVVRGDSAAYFCASSPYRDIDYTFGSGTRLTVV.

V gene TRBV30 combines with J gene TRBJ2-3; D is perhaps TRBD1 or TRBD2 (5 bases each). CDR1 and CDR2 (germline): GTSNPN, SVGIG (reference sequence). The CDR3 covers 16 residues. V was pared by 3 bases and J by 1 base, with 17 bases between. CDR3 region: CAWSTGGRPGTDTQYF. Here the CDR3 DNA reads TGTGCCTGGAGCACAGGCGGGCGGCCGGGCACAGATACGCAGTATTTT.

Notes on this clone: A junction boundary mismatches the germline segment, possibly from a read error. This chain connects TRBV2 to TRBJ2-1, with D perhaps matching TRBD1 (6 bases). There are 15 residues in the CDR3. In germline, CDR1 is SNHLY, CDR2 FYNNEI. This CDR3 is CASSEAGASFNEQFF. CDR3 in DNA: TGTGCCAGCAGTGAAGCGGGGGCTTCCTTCAATGAGCAGTTCTTC.